This entry lists 20 T cell receptor beta chains sequenced from one sample in a study of shared clonotypes between healthy human individuals. The repertoire was sequenced with immunoSEQ multiplex PCR; TCRdb's copy has only in-frame clones and lacks some. The table has 450,000 or so clones, 70% to 80% seen once. The sequenced sample consisted of PBMCs. These receptors were obtained from a middle-aged woman in good health. Some clones in this sample may be carry-over from other donors' samples.

This clone was recorded once. The chain recombines TRBV28 with TRBJ2-5, with D tentatively TRBD1 (6 bases). The CDR3 spans 14 residues. Trimming removed 8 bases at V and 2 bases at J, with 15 bases between. Looked up from germline, CDR1 is MDHEN and CDR2 is SYDVKM. Here the CDR3 DNA reads TGTGCCAGCTCGGGACACATTGGGCAAGAGACCCAGTACTTC. Its protein product is CASSGHIGQETQYF.

The chain recombines TRBV6-5 with TRBJ2-2, with no clear D. This CDR3 has 14 amino acids. V was trimmed by 5 bases and J by 1 base, leaving 8 bases between them. Looked up from germline, CDR1 is MNHEY and CDR2 is SVGAGI. The CDR3 sequence is CASSQSRNTGELFF. The CDR3 DNA reads as TGTGCCAGCAGTCAGTCCCGGAACACCGGGGAGCTGTTTTTT.

J is TRBJ2-6 and V is TRBV15; D remains ambiguous. Trimming removed 6 bases at V and 2 bases at J, with 5 bases between. The V gene's germline CDR1 is LNHNV and CDR2 YYDKDF (reference sequence). The CDR3 length is 13 residues. The CDR3 loop reads CATRVPGANVLTF. Here the CDR3 DNA reads TGTGCCACCAGGGTCCCTGGGGCCAACGTCCTGACTTTC.

In its sample, this clone was seen many times. V gene TRBV5-4 combines with J gene TRBJ1-2; no definite D call. V lost 2 bases, J lost 4 bases, and 15 bases lay in between. The CDR3 is 15 amino acids. The germline V gene has CDR1 SGHNT and CDR2 YYREEE (reference sequence). The CDR3: CASSFDMLLFYGYTF. CDR3 in DNA: TGTGCCAGCAGCTTTGACATGCTCCTATTCTATGGCTACACCTTC.

The chain is built from TRBV2 and TRBJ2-3; 9 nucleotides match TRBD2. V was pared by 5 bases and J by 3 bases, with 3 bases of the junction left unmatched. Germline V CDR1 and CDR2: SNHLY, FYNNEI. The CDR3 is 14 residues long. CDR3 amino acids: CASSLAGVTDTQYF. CDR3 nucleotide sequence: TGTGCCAGCAGTTTAGCGGGAGTTACAGATACGCAGTATTTT.

The chain is built from TRBV27 and TRBJ1-1, with a possible D match to TRBD1 (5 bases). Trimming removed 1 base from V and 7 bases from J, with 13 bases in between. The CDR3 runs 14 residues. Germline lookup yields CDR1 MNHEY and CDR2 SMNVEV (reference sequence). The CDR3 bases are TGTGCCAGCAGTTTATTTCGGGGTCAGGGTGAAGCTTTCTTT. Encoded protein: CASSLFRGQGEAFF.

The chain employs TRBV5-4 and TRBJ2-4; D gene uncertain. CDR3 size: 14 residues. V was clipped by 0 bases and J by 6 bases, with 10 bases between them. Germline CDR1 SGHNT, CDR2 YYREEE (reference sequence). The CDR3, as DNA: TGTGCCAGCAGCTTGGGGCACAGTGGAAACATTCAGTACTTC. Encoded protein: CASSLGHSGNIQYF.

V and J are TRBV7-8 and TRBJ2-1; 8 nucleotides agree with TRBD1. V shed 3 bases and J 5 bases; nucleotides not matched to a gene: 9. The CDR3 spans 16 residues. From germline, CDR1 is SGHVS and CDR2 FQNEAQ. CDR3 bases: TGTGCCAGCAGCTTGAACCGGGACAGGTTTAACAATGAGCAGTTCTTC. This translates into CASSLNRDRFNNEQFF.

A remark on this clone: A single base separates this from a much larger clone, so it may be a read error. The chain has TRBV19 and TRBJ2-1, with D uncertain. Germline V gene data show CDR1 as LNHDA and CDR2 as SQIVND (reference sequence). The ends were cut back, 3 bases at V and 0 bases at J, with 15 bases in the middle. This CDR3 is 17 amino acids long. CDR3 sequence reads: CASSISLGVVSYNEQFF. The CDR3 DNA sequence: TGTGCCAGTAGTATTAGCCTAGGCGTGGTCTCCTACAATGAGCAGTTCTTC.

This clone appeared many times. The chain uses TRBV9 and TRBJ2-1, with 7 bases aligning to TRBD2. The germline V gene encodes CDR1 SGDLS and CDR2 YYNGEE. The length of the CDR3 is 14 residues. V dropped 2 bases and J dropped 8; count of bases not matched to a gene: 7. CDR3 residues: CASSVETSIDEQFF. DNA for the CDR3: TGTGCCAGCAGCGTCGAGACTAGCATCGATGAGCAGTTCTTC.

The rearrangement links TRBV7-2 to TRBJ2-1, with 8 bases that match TRBD2. This CDR3 spans 16 amino acids. Germline V gene data show CDR1 as SGHTA and CDR2 as FQGNSA. The junction had 2 bases not matched to a gene; V was cut back by 1 base and J by 0 bases. CDR3 residues: CASSLVAGHSYNEQFF. For the CDR3, the DNA is TGTGCCAGCAGCTTAGTAGCGGGACACTCCTACAATGAGCAGTTCTTC.

The chain is built from TRBV5-1 and TRBJ2-3; possibly TRBD2 for D (6 bases). The CDR3 loop spans 16 amino acids. Germline CDR1 reads SGHRS; CDR2 reads YFSETQ. Trimming removed 3 bases from V and 5 bases from J, with 19 bases in between. CDR3: CASSSAPSDLGDTQYF. CDR3 DNA sequence: TGCGCCAGCAGCTCTGCCCCTAGCGACCTGGGAGATACGCAGTATTTT.

J is TRBJ2-3 and V is TRBV5-1; D may match TRBD1 or TRBD2 (6 bases each). This CDR3 is 14 amino acids long. Germline V gene data show CDR1 as SGHRS and CDR2 as YFSETQ. Trimming shortened V by 7 bases and J by 0 bases, and 12 bases separated the two germline ends. CDR3 loop: CASRGQGSTDTQYF. For the CDR3, the DNA is TGCGCCAGCCGGGGGCAGGGGAGCACAGATACGCAGTATTTT.

The gene calls are TRBV28 and TRBJ2-5, with 8 bases fitting TRBD2. J lost 4 bases, V lost 3 bases, and 4 bases had no gene match. Germline CDR1 and CDR2: MDHEN and SYDVKM. This CDR3 is built from 14 residues. The CDR3: CASSLSGRRETQYF. CDR3 DNA: TGTGCCAGCAGTTTGAGCGGGAGAAGAGAGACCCAGTACTTC.

This chain links TRBV27 with TRBJ2-7; D is perhaps TRBD2 (5 bases). Looked up from germline, CDR1 is MNHEY and CDR2 is SMNVEV (reference sequence). The CDR3 contains 15 residues. Trimming took 3 bases from V and 1 from J, leaving 13 bases between them. The CDR3: CASSFDRGPSYEQYF. The CDR3 DNA reads TGTGCCAGCAGTTTCGATCGGGGTCCATCCTACGAGCAGTACTTC.

The CDR3 loop reads CASSVTSTSGNTIYF. CDR3 bases: TGCGCCAGCAGTGTCACGAGCACCTCTGGAAACACCATATATTTT. V is TRBV10-2 and J is TRBJ1-3; D is uncertain. The germline V gene encodes CDR1 WSHSY and CDR2 SAAADI. The V gene lost 4 bases and the J gene lost 0 bases, with 10 bases spanning the gap. CDR3 length: 15 amino acids.

The CDR3 loop is CASSLGGTGVYEQYF. The CDR3 DNA follows: TGTGCCAGCAGCTTAGGGGGGACAGGGGTGTACGAGCAGTACTTC. The chain is built from TRBV11-2 and TRBJ2-7; 10 nucleotides agree with TRBD1. V gave up 1 base and J gave up 4 bases; unmatched junction bases: 4. The CDR3 runs to 15 residues. Germline V CDR1 and CDR2: SGHAT, FQNNGV.

A remark on this clone: Given a much more abundant clone one base away, this may be a read error. The chain is built from TRBV9 and TRBJ2-7, with TRBD2 matching 10 bases. J was trimmed by 3 bases and V by 0 bases; bases with no gene match: 3. This CDR3 has 15 residues. Germline V gives CDR1 SGDLS, CDR2 YYNGEE. CDR3 protein: CASSVGASGGYEQYF. As DNA, the CDR3 is TGTGCCAGCAGCGTAGGGGCTAGCGGGGGCTACGAGCAGTACTTC.

This clone was seen a handful of times. This chain links TRBV29-1 with TRBJ2-3, with TRBD2 identical over 10 bases. The length of the CDR3 is 14 residues. Looked up from germline, CDR1 is SQVTM and CDR2 is ANQGSEA. The junction had 2 bases not matched to a gene; V was cut back by 4 bases and J by 1 base. The CDR3 DNA follows: TGCAGCGTTGCTGGACTAGCGGGCACAGATACGCAGTATTTT. Its translation: CSVAGLAGTDTQYF.

The gene calls are TRBV7-2 and TRBJ2-3; 11 nucleotides agree with TRBD2. The CDR3 loop spans 16 amino acids. The trim removed 3 bases at V and 3 bases at J, leaving 5 bases unmatched. CDR1 is SGHTA, CDR2 FQGNSA, per germline. CDR3 in amino acids: CASSLVWTSGTDTQYF. CDR3 in DNA: TGTGCCAGCAGCTTGGTCTGGACTAGCGGGACAGATACGCAGTATTTT.